Presented here are 16 T cell receptor beta chains from one specimen sequenced in a study of cytomegalovirus exposure and HLA in healthy donors. Use of 60 Vbeta and 13 Jbeta primers characterized the PCR. The data were produced by immunoSEQ multiplex PCR, yet TCRdb's version contains in-frame clones alone and is incomplete. In the table there are around 150,000 clones, about 80% of which are singletons. Source material: PBMCs. The origin of the receptors is a woman in her forties in good health and CMV-seronegative.

This clone was picked up a small number of times. The CDR3 sequence is CAWSPGVQPQHF. CDR3 nucleotide sequence: TGTGCCTGGAGTCCAGGGGTTCAGCCCCAGCATTTT. The rearrangement uses TRBV30 and TRBJ1-5, with a possible D match to TRBD1 (6 bases). The V gene's germline CDR1 is GTSNPN and CDR2 SVGIG (reference sequence). There are 12 residues in the CDR3. The V end lost 2 bases, the J end lost 6 bases, and 8 bases lay between the germline ends.

The CDR3 protein is CASSLETELYEQYF. The DNA of the CDR3 is TGTGCCAGCAGCTTAGAGACAGAGCTCTACGAGCAGTACTTC. This chain links TRBV7-8 with TRBJ2-7; a possible D gene is TRBD1 (5 bases). CDR1 and CDR2 from the germline V gene are SGHVS and FQNEAQ. CDR3 length equals 14 residues. V lost 1 base to trimming and J lost 3 bases, with 10 bases between them.

The V gene is TRBV7-2, the J gene TRBJ1-1; D remains unclear. V was pared by 5 bases and J by 1 base, with 8 bases between. The CDR3 is made up of 13 amino acids. Germline V gives CDR1 SGHTA, CDR2 FQGNSA. CDR3 nucleotide sequence: TGTGCCAGCAGCCGCGGGTCGAACACTGAAGCTTTCTTT. Protein sequence: CASSRGSNTEAFF.

The gene calls are TRBV7-3 and TRBJ1-1; no definite D call. Germline lookup yields CDR1 SGHTA and CDR2 FQGTGA. V lost 3 bases to trimming and J lost 4 bases, with 6 bases between them. The CDR3 length is 12 residues. CDR3 coding DNA: TGTGCCAGCAGCTTCCCCGGCACTGAAGCTTTCTTT. Protein sequence: CASSFPGTEAFF.

The table lists this clone with a few counts. The chain has TRBV5-1 and TRBJ1-1, with a possible D match to TRBD1 (5 bases). V gave up 1 base and J gave up 1 base, with 8 bases separating them. The germline gives CDR1 SGHRS, CDR2 YFSETQ. The CDR3 is 14 amino acids. The CDR3 region is CASSLRQGNTEAFF. Written as DNA, the CDR3 is TGCGCCAGCAGCTTGAGGCAGGGGAACACTGAAGCTTTCTTT.

This clone was seen a single time. V is TRBV11-2 and J is TRBJ2-7, with 9 positions matching TRBD1. CDR3 length equals 15 residues. Germline V lookup: CDR1 SGHAT, CDR2 FQNNGV. The V gene end was trimmed by 3 bases and the J gene end by 3 bases; junction bases not matched to a gene: 6. CDR3 DNA sequence: TGTGCCAGCAGCTTGTACCGGGACAGGGACTACGAGCAGTACTTC. Translating gives CASSLYRDRDYEQYF.

The chain employs TRBV30 and TRBJ1-6; D remains unclear. CDR3 length: 13 residues. Germline CDR1 and CDR2: GTSNPN and SVGIG (reference sequence). V dropped 5 bases and J dropped 10 bases, with 15 bases sitting between them. As DNA, the CDR3 is TGTGCCTGGGGTCCCCCGGGGAACTCACCCCTCCACTTT. Protein: CAWGPPGNSPLHF.

V gene TRBV27 combines with J gene TRBJ2-7; 7 nucleotides match TRBD1. V gave up 5 bases and J gave up 6 bases; unmatched junction bases: 10. Germline V lookup: CDR1 MNHEY, CDR2 SMNVEV (reference sequence). The CDR3 covers 14 residues. CDR3 nucleotides: TGTGCCAGCAGTCGTAGAGAACAGGGGATCGAGCAGTACTTC. Translated, it gives CASSRREQGIEQYF.

The rearrangement uses TRBV11-2 and TRBJ1-1, with D unclear. V shed 4 bases and J shed 2 bases, with 14 bases lying between them. Germline V gives CDR1 SGHAT, CDR2 FQNNGV. The CDR3 covers 15 residues. The CDR3 loop is CASSWMTGVNTEAFF. The CDR3 bases are TGTGCCAGCAGCTGGATGACCGGGGTAAACACTGAAGCTTTCTTT.

The gene calls are TRBV18 and TRBJ1-1, with a weak D call TRBD1 (6 bases). The germline gives CDR1 KGHSH, CDR2 LQKENI. This CDR3 comprises 12 residues. Trimming shortened V by 4 bases and J by 9 bases, and 12 bases separated the two germline ends. CDR3 region: CASSLSGTQAFF. CDR3 DNA: TGTGCCAGCTCACTTTCCGGGACACAAGCTTTCTTT.

This clone came up a few times. The chain couples TRBV6-1 to TRBJ2-3, with 8 bases that match TRBD1. Germline V gene lookup returns CDR1 MNHNS and CDR2 SASEGT. The length of the CDR3 is 15 residues. V shed 1 base and J 4 bases; nucleotides not matched to a gene: 4. CDR3 amino acids: CASSEGQGAPDTQYF. The CDR3, as DNA: TGTGCCAGCAGTGAAGGGCAGGGGGCCCCAGATACGCAGTATTTT.

This chain uses TRBV11-3 with TRBJ1-2; possible D gene TRBD1, 6 bases. The V gene lost 3 bases and the J gene lost 6 bases, with 14 bases spanning the gap. Germline V CDR1 and CDR2: SGHNT, YENEEA. The CDR3 is 14 residues long. This CDR3 reads CASSFGQFGDGYTF. The CDR3, as DNA: TGTGCCAGCAGCTTCGGACAGTTCGGGGATGGCTACACCTTC.

The chain carries TRBV11-2 and TRBJ2-1, with 9 bases fitting TRBD1. Per germline, CDR1 SGHAT and CDR2 FQNNGV. With V trimmed by 6 bases and J by 11 bases, 8 bases remained unmatched. CDR3 size: 13 residues. The DNA for the CDR3 is TGTGCCAGCAGGACCCATAACAGGGGGCAGCAGTTCTTC. It specifies CASRTHNRGQQFF.

This rearrangement joins TRBV28 to TRBJ1-2; 8 positions agree with TRBD1. The junction had 10 bases not matched to a gene; V was cut back by 8 bases and J by 2 bases. Germline CDR1 reads MDHEN; CDR2 reads SYDVKM. This CDR3 has 15 residues. The CDR3 nucleotides read TGTGCCAGCCTAACAGGGGGAGAGGGGAACTATGGCTACACCTTC. Protein product: CASLTGGEGNYGYTF.

The chain joins TRBV29-1 to TRBJ2-7; the D is unclear. The CDR3 totals 10 residues. Germline loops: CDR1 SQVTM, CDR2 ANQGSEA. Trimming shortened V by 4 bases and J by 6 bases, and 7 bases separated the two germline ends. CDR3 in DNA: TGCAGCGTTGCTGGCGGCGAGCAGTACTTC. Translation gives CSVAGGEQYF.

This rearrangement joins TRBV29-1 to TRBJ2-2, with 9 positions matching TRBD1. Germline V lookup: CDR1 SQVTM, CDR2 ANQGSEA. The CDR3 runs 15 residues. V trimming: 7 bases; J trimming: 2 bases; junction bases outside the gene matches: 8. The CDR3 region has the DNA TGCAGCGCAATACAGGGGGCGATAAACACCGGGGAGCTGTTTTTT. Its translation is CSAIQGAINTGELFF.